This T cell receptor beta chain comes out of a study of control samples from healthy donors and cancer patients. Clones were read by immunoSEQ multiplex PCR, and TCRdb kept only the in-frame ones, dropping some. The table has some 79,000 clones, 80% to 95% seen once. Trimming removed 2 bases at V and 4 bases at J, with 17 bases between. Germline assignment: CDR1 GTSNPN and CDR2 SVGIG (reference sequence). The CDR3 is made up of 15 amino acids. The chain employs TRBV30 and TRBJ1-2; a weak D match, TRBD1 (6 bases). The sequenced sample was PBMCs. The source is a woman aged 40 to 49 with lung cancer. The CDR3 loop reads CAWSLIGGLIYGYTF. The CDR3 nucleotides are TGTGCCTGGAGTCTGATTGGGGGGCTGATCTATGGCTACACCTTC.